This TCR beta chain was found in a study of human T cells and chemical hapten exposure. TCRdb re-analysed the RACE reads in MiXCR, keeping a single row per CDR3 protein. In the table there are 75,000 to 100,000 distinct CDR3 sequences, about 8.8% of which are singletons. The CDR3 loop spans 14 amino acids. Trimming removed 2 bases from V and 1 base from J, with 5 bases in between. Noted time point: healthy volunteer bleed at 2 weeks. Extraction yielded total RNA from whole blood (unfractionated). The receptor's source is a female donor in good health. Some clones in this sample may be carry-over from other donors' samples. The sample consisted of whole blood. The chain couples TRBV12-3 or TRBV12-4 to TRBJ2-2; D gene ambiguous. CDR3 in amino acids: CASSLMRNTGELFF. Written as DNA, the CDR3 is TGTGCCAGCAGTTTAATGCGGAACACCGGGGAGCTGTTTTTT.